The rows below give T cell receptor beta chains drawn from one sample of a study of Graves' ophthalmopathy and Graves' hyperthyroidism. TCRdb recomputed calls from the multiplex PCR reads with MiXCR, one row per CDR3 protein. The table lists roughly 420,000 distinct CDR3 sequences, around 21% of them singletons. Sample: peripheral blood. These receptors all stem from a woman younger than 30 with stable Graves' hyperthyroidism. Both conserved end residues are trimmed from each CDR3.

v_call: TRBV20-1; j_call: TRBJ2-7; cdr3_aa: SASTGVEQY
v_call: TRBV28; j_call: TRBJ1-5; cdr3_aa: ASSYHRDRGFQPQH
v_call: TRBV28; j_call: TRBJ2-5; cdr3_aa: ASSRTSGRLTQY
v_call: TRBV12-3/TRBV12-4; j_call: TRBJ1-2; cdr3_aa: ASSLDGGGYGYT
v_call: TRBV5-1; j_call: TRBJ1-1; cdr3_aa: ASSLDSGAGFLLNTEAF
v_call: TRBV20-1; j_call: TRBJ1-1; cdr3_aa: SARDKLAEAF
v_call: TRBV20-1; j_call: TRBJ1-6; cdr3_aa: SASPPPNSPLH
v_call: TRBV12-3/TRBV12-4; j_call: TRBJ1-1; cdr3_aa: ASSFRTGWNTEAF
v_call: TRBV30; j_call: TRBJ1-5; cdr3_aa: AWSRRPEQPQH
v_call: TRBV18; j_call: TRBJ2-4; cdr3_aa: ASSPPTGLDIQY
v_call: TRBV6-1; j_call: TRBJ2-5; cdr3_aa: ASSELAFLETQY
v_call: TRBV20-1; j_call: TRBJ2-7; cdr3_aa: SANDRVGFGEQY
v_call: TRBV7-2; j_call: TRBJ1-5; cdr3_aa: ASRMAGNQPQH
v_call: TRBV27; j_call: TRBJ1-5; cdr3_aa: ASSYRVNQPQH
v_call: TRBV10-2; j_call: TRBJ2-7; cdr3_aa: ASMLAGVYEQY
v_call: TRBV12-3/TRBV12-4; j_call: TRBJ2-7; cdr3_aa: ASSPIWVNEQY
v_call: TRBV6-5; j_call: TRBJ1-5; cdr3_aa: ASSYLGPLSNQPQH
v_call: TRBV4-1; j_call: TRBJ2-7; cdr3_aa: ASSQGSTRATYEQY
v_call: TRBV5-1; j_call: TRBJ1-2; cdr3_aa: ASSINRGQDGYT
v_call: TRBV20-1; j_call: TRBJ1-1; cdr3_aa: SASIRGDTEAF
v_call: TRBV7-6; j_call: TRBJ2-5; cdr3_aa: ASTIGTGVETQY
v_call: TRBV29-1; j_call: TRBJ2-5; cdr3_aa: SVALGGVRETQY
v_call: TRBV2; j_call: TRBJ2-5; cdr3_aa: ASRDPGLTFRETQY
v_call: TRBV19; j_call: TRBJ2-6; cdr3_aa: ASSRGTGASGANVLT
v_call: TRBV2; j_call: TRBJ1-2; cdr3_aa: ASTRRGDYAYGYT
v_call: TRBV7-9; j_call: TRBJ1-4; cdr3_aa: ASSRDRGQEKLF
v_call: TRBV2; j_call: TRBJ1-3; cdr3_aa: ASSGGSFSGNTIY
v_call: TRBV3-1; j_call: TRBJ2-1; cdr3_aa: ASRGQGYNEQF
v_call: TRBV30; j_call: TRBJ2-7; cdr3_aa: AWGQGSGEQY
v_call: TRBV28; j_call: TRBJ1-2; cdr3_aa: ASSYYVGNYGYT
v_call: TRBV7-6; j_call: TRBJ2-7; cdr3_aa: ASSYQTSGRAYEQY
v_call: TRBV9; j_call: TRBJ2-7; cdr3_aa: ASSVEGAYEQY
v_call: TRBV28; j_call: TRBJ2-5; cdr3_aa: ASSSAGAVETQY
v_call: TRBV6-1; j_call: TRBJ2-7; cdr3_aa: ASSARPYEQY
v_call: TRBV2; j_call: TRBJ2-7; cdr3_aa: ASRLRDRANEQY